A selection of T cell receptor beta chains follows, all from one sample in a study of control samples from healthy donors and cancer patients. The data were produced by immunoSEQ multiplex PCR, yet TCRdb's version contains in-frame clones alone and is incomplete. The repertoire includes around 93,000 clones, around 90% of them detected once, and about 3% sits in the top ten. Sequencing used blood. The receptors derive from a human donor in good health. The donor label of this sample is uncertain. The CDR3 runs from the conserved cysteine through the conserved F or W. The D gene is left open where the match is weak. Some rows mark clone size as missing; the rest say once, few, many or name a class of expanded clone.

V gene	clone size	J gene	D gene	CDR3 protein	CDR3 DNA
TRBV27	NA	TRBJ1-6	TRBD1	CASSIWTGGGSPLHF	TGTGCCAGCAGTATCTGGACAGGCGGCGGTTCACCCCTCCACTTT
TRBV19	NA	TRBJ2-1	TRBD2	CASSIATSGVLRGNEQFF	TGTGCCAGTTCTATAGCCACTAGCGGGGTCCTGCGGGGCAATGAGCAGTTCTTC
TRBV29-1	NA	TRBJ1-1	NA	CSVGTRRDTEAFF	TGCAGCGTTGGCACCCGACGGGACACTGAAGCTTTCTTT
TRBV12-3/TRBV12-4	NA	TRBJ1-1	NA	CASSFQGTEAFF	TGTGCCAGCAGTTTCCAGGGCACTGAAGCTTTCTTT
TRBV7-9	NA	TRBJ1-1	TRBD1	CASSLGDRVWAEAFF	TGTGCCAGCAGCTTAGGGGACAGGGTATGGGCTGAAGCTTTCTTT
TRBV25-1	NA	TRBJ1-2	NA	CASSEYYGYTF	TGTGCCAGCAGTGAATACTATGGCTACACCTTC
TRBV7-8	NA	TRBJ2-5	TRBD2	CASSQTSGSTQETQYF	TGTGCCAGCAGCCAGACTAGCGGATCAACTCAAGAGACCCAGTACTTC
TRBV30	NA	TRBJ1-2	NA	CAWRDKGGGSYGYTF	TGTGCCTGGAGAGATAAGGGCGGAGGATCCTATGGCTACACCTTC
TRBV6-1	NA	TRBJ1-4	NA	CASSEDGGGNEKLFF	TGTGCCAGCAGTGAGGACGGTGGGGGTAATGAAAAACTGTTTTTT
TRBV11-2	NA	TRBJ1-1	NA	CASSSTQVEAFF	TGTGCCAGCAGCTCAACACAGGTTGAAGCTTTCTTT
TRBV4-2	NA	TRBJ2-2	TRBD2	CASSQDYGGVNTGELFF	TGTGCCAGCAGCCAAGATTATGGGGGGGTGAACACCGGGGAGCTGTTTTTT
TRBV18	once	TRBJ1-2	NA	CASSPRQVVDGYTF	TGTGCCAGCTCACCACGACAGGTCGTCGATGGCTACACCTTC
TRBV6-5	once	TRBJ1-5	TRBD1	CASRPGQGALQPQHF	TGTGCCAGCAGGCCGGGACAGGGGGCTCTTCAGCCCCAGCATTTT
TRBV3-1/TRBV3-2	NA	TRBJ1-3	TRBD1	CASSPPGGTGGRGTGNTIYF	TGTGCCAGCAGCCCGCCGGGCGGGACAGGGGGACGGGGTACAGGAAACACCATATATTTT
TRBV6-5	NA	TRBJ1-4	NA	CASSYSGQLANEKLFF	TGTGCCAGCAGTTACTCAGGGCAGCTTGCTAATGAAAAACTGTTTTTT
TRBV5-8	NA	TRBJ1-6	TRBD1	CASSFQGASNSPLHF	TGTGCCAGCAGCTTCCAGGGGGCGAGTAATTCACCCCTCCACTTT
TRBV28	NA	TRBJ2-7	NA	CASSSRYEQYF	TGTGCCAGCAGTTCCCGCTACGAGCAGTACTTC
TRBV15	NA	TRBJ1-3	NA	CATSRDPIYTGNTIYF	TGTGCCACCAGCAGAGATCCCATTTATACCGGAAACACCATATATTTT
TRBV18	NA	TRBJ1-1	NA	CASSPKDPSRKTFF	TGTGCCAGCTCACCGAAGGATCCGAGCCGGAAAACTTTCTTT
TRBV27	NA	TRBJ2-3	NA	CASSLSSTSVRTQYF	TGTGCCAGCAGTTTATCATCGACTAGTGTGCGTACGCAGTATTTT
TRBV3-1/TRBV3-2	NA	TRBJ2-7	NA	CASSLENLGNYEQYF	TGTGCCAGCAGCCTCGAGAACTTGGGAAACTACGAGCAGTACTTC
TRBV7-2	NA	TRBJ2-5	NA	CASRKGGPQETQYF	TGTGCCAGCAGGAAGGGGGGGCCCCAAGAGACCCAGTACTTC
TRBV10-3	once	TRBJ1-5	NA	CAISESQDQPQHF	TGTGCCATCAGTGAGTCGCAGGATCAGCCCCAGCATTTT
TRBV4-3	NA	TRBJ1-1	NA	CASSQEAGWTEAFF	TGCGCCAGCAGCCAAGAAGCAGGATGGACTGAAGCTTTCTTT
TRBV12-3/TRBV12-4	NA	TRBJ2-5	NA	CASSPDQETQYF	TGTGCCAGCAGCCCCGATCAAGAGACCCAGTACTTC
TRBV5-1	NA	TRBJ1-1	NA	CASSSGTLNTEAFF	TGCGCCAGCAGCTCCGGGACACTAAACACTGAAGCTTTCTTT
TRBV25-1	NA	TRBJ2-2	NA	CASSASREPNTGELFF	TGTGCCAGCAGTGCGAGTCGGGAGCCGAACACCGGGGAGCTGTTTTTT
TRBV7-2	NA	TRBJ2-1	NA	CASSLNPISNEQFF	TGTGCCAGCAGTCTAAACCCCATTTCCAATGAGCAGTTCTTC